Listed here are 19 T cell receptor beta chains from one sample, sequenced in a study of post-analysis software for immune sequencing data. Findings and limits, study-wide: Compared with controls, patients had more of 4 to 6 TRBV segments, including TRBV5-6, TRBV5-1 and TRBV20-1.

Their cognate antigens are unknown. Incorporated into the TCR beta cDNA libraries were unique molecular identifiers, which served to reduce PCR and sequencing biases. Via MiXCR, TCRdb re-called the PCR reads, giving one row per CDR3 protein. The sample consists of 800,000 to 950,000 distinct CDR3 sequences, roughly 50% of them appearing once. The sequencing input was blood. Receptor source: a girl aged 10 to 17 with multiple sclerosis.

A few counts support this clonotype. CDR3 loop: CASGPGGWDEQFF. Written as DNA, the CDR3 is TGCGCCAGCGGTCCAGGGGGGTGGGATGAGCAGTTCTTC. The chain employs TRBV5-1 and TRBJ2-1; a weak D match, TRBD1 (7 bases). Trimming took 7 bases from V and 8 from J, leaving 16 bases between them. CDR1 SGHRS and CDR2 YFSETQ come from the germline V gene. There are 13 residues in the CDR3.

This sequence joins TRBV7-2 and TRBJ2-1; D perhaps matches TRBD1 (5 bases). The CDR3 loop spans 13 amino acids. The germline V gene has CDR1 SGHTA and CDR2 FQGNSA. Trimming stripped 0 bases from V and 13 bases from J, with 13 bases between. This CDR3 is CASSLAEKGSQFF. CDR3 in DNA: TGTGCCAGCAGCTTAGCGGAAAAGGGGTCCCAGTTCTTC.

The chain is built from TRBV29-1 and TRBJ2-1; D is undetermined. Trimming pared 6 bases from V and 8 bases from J, leaving 11 bases between. Germline loops: CDR1 SQVTM, CDR2 ANQGSEA. The length of the CDR3 is 11 residues. CDR3 amino acids: CSVLASHEQFF. The CDR3 DNA reads as TGCAGCGTGCTTGCCTCCCATGAGCAGTTCTTC.

This clonotype has only a few counts. This chain uses TRBV12-5 with TRBJ2-7; 7 bases are a match to TRBD2. CDR1 and CDR2 from the germline V gene are LGHNT and FRNRAP. This CDR3 region has 13 residues. V lost 5 bases and J lost 2; bases outside the gene matches: 3. CDR3 region: CASGTGLAYEQYF. CDR3 DNA: TGTGCTAGTGGTACCGGACTAGCCTACGAGCAGTACTTC. Together with reference TRBV12-5 and TRBJ2-7, the CDR3 gives the full variable domain: DARVTQTPRHKVTEMGQEVTMRCQPILGHNTVFWYRQTMMQGLELLAYFRNRAPLDDSGMPKDRFSAEMPDATLATLKIQPSEPRDSAVYFCASGTGLAYEQYFGPGTRLTVT.

V and J are TRBV5-6 and TRBJ2-7; 8 bases are shared with TRBD2. V trimming: 4 bases; J trimming: 0 bases; junction bases outside the gene matches: 9. The CDR3 runs to 16 residues. The germline gives CDR1 SGHDT, CDR2 YYEEEE. CDR3 sequence reads: CASSREGVPLSYEQYF. The DNA for the CDR3 is TGTGCCAGCAGCCGGGAGGGGGTACCCCTCTCCTACGAGCAGTACTTC.

The chain links TRBV18 to TRBJ2-3, with D maybe TRBD1 (5 bases). The CDR3 is 15 residues long. CDR1 KGHSH and CDR2 LQKENI come from the germline V gene. V gave up 2 bases and J gave up 2 bases, with 11 bases separating them. CDR3 nucleotide sequence: TGTGCCAGCTCACCAGGGGCCACCAACACAGATACGCAGTATTTT. This translates into CASSPGATNTDTQYF.

This clonotype has more than one count but fewer than ten. The chain joins TRBV29-1 to TRBJ2-1, with TRBD1 matching over 7 bases. Germline-derived CDR1 and CDR2 are SQVTM and ANQGSEA. J lost 9 bases, V lost 7 bases, and 12 bases had no gene match. This CDR3 has 13 residues. The CDR3 is CSALLGQASEQFF. The CDR3 bases are TGCAGCGCCCTTCTAGGACAGGCTAGTGAGCAGTTCTTC.

This clonotype showed up just a few times. The chain is built from TRBV20-1 and TRBJ2-7; D gene ambiguous. Germline CDR1 and CDR2: DFQATT and SNEGSKA (reference sequence). This CDR3 contains 13 residues. V lost 5 bases to trimming and J lost 0 bases, with 11 bases between them. The DNA for the CDR3 is TGCAGTGCTGAGTACCCAAGCTCCTACGAGCAGTACTTC. Translating gives CSAEYPSSYEQYF.

This clonotype turned up a few times. This rearrangement joins TRBV30 to TRBJ2-6; the D is unclear. Trimming cost V 3 bases and J 4 bases, with 16 bases left between them. Germline V gene lookup returns CDR1 GTSNPN and CDR2 SVGIG (reference sequence). This CDR3 is built from 16 residues. Written as DNA, the CDR3 is TGTGCCTGGAGCGCTCAGACGACAACCGGGGCCAACGTCCTGACTTTC. Encoded protein: CAWSAQTTTGANVLTF.

This clonotype has ten or more counts. In DNA form, the CDR3 reads TGTGCCAGCACCCAGGGAGAGACCCAGTACTTC. Encoded protein: CASTQGETQYF. The chain has TRBV25-1 and TRBJ2-5; possibly TRBD1 for D (5 bases). Germline V lookup: CDR1 MGHDK, CDR2 SYGVNS. The germline V and J ends were trimmed by 7 bases and 4 bases, with 7 bases remaining between them. The CDR3 contains 11 residues.

This clonotype has only a few counts. The chain recombines TRBV7-6 with TRBJ2-1; 8 nucleotides agree with TRBD2. Germline CDR1 is SGHVS and CDR2 is FNYEAQ. V trimming: 1 base; J trimming: 3 bases; junction bases outside the gene matches: 2. The CDR3 is 15 amino acids. CDR3 nucleotides: TGTGCCAGCAGCTTAGTTCGGGGGGGCTACAATGAGCAGTTCTTC. Its translation: CASSLVRGGYNEQFF.

This clonotype was seen a single time. The chain employs TRBV11-2 and TRBJ1-2; D remains ambiguous. Trimming left V 8 bases short and J 8 bases short, with 15 bases between. This CDR3 has 12 amino acids. Germline CDR1 is SGHAT and CDR2 is FQNNGV. The CDR3 DNA follows: TGTGCCAGCTGGGAAGGCGTTGTGGGCTACACCTTC. This translates into CASWEGVVGYTF.

The chain carries TRBV7-9 and TRBJ1-2; 9 bases map to TRBD1. Looked up from germline, CDR1 is SEHNR and CDR2 is FQNEAQ (reference sequence). The CDR3 is 15 residues long. V lost 6 bases and J lost 4; bases outside the gene matches: 9. The CDR3 DNA follows: TGTGCCAGCAGTTTTACGACAGGGGGAGCCTATGGCTACACCTTC. This codes for CASSFTTGGAYGYTF.

This clonotype was found a few times. The CDR3 bases are TGTGCCAGCAGTTACCCCGCCGGACAGGAAAGCTCCTACGAGCAGTACTTC. It is translated as CASSYPAGQESSYEQYF. The genes are TRBV6-6 and TRBJ2-7, with 7 nucleotides matching TRBD1. This CDR3 has 17 amino acids. CDR1 MNHNY and CDR2 SVGAGI come from the germline V gene (reference sequence). J gave up 0 bases and V 2 bases, and 10 bases lay outside the gene matches.

The gene calls are TRBV20-1 and TRBJ1-4, with D possibly being TRBD1 (6 bases). CDR1 DFQATT and CDR2 SNEGSKA come from the germline V gene (reference sequence). There are 13 residues in the CDR3. V shed 6 bases and J shed 3 bases, with 11 bases lying between them. CDR3 DNA sequence: TGCAGTGCCAAGACAGGTCCTAATGAAAAACTGTTTTTT. It encodes CSAKTGPNEKLFF.

This clonotype has a handful of counts. The chain couples TRBV20-1 to TRBJ2-5; TRBD2 agrees at 12 bases. The J call may be mistaken, given a closer DNA end match to TRBJ2-7. The CDR3 is made up of 13 amino acids. Germline assignment: CDR1 DFQATT and CDR2 SNEGSKA (reference sequence). CDR3 DNA sequence: TGCAGTGCCCCGACTAGCGGGGGCTACGAGCAGTACTTC. It is translated as CSAPTSGGYEQYF.

J is TRBJ2-3 and V is TRBV5-1, with 16 bases that match TRBD2. J was trimmed by 6 bases and V by 4 bases; bases with no gene match: 11. Germline V gene data show CDR1 as SGHRS and CDR2 as YFSETQ. The CDR3 sequence is 18 residues long. This CDR3 reads CASSQTGTSGGAADTQYF. In DNA, the CDR3 is TGCGCCAGCAGCCAGACCGGGACTAGCGGGGGGGCCGCGGATACGCAGTATTTT. Looking up the rest from reference TRBV5-1 and TRBJ2-3 gives the full variable domain: KAGVTQTPRYLIKTRGQQVTLSCSPISGHRSVSWYQQTPGQGLQFLFEYFSETQRNKGNFPGRFSGRQFSNSRSEMNVSTLELGDSALYLCASSQTGTSGGAADTQYFGPGTRLTVL.

V usage is TRBV5-1 and J usage is TRBJ2-7; 12 positions match TRBD1. V lost 4 bases to trimming and J lost 4 bases; unmatched junction nucleotides: 6. CDR3 length: 15 amino acids. Germline V gives CDR1 SGHRS, CDR2 YFSETQ. The CDR3 bases are TGCGCCAGCAGCATGGGACAGGGGGCATGGTACGAGCAGTACTTC. This translates into CASSMGQGAWYEQYF.

This clonotype was counted ten times or more. This chain joins TRBV7-3 and TRBJ1-2, with a weak D call TRBD1 (5 bases). The CDR3 covers 14 residues. Germline V CDR1 and CDR2: SGHTA, FQGTGA. The V end lost 0 bases, the J end lost 3 bases, and 8 bases lay between the germline ends. CDR3 nucleotide sequence: TGTGCCAGCAGCTTAACCGTAGGGGACTATGGCTACACCTTC. Its translation: CASSLTVGDYGYTF.